The 20 T cell receptor beta chains reported below all come from one sample, sequenced in a study of PD-L1 blockade in urothelial cancer. Only in-frame clones appear in the TCRdb table, and some are missing; sequencing was by immunoSEQ multiplex PCR. The sample gives just over 50,000 clones, approximately 77% of which show up once; roughly 3.6% is in the top ten. The sequencing used PBMCs, collected around atezolizumab (anti-PD-L1) treatment. The receptors stem from a man aged 65 to 85 with urothelial cancer.

The chain links TRBV7-3 to TRBJ2-1; TRBD2 matches 11 bases. The CDR3 consists of 14 residues. Per germline, CDR1 SGHTA and CDR2 FQGTGA. V was pared by 3 bases and J by 5 bases, with 0 bases of the junction left unmatched. CDR3 DNA sequence: TGTGCCAGCAGCTTGGGACTAGCGGACAATGAGCAGTTCTTC. This translates into CASSLGLADNEQFF.

The V and J genes are TRBV12-5 and TRBJ2-7; 9 bases are shared with TRBD1. CDR1 is LGHNT and CDR2 is FRNRAP in the germline V gene. The CDR3 consists of 14 residues. The J segment lost 4 bases and the V segment lost 8 bases, leaving 9 bases of the junction unmatched. The CDR3, as DNA: TGTGCTAGTTCCAAAACAGGGGGCGCTTACGAGCAGTACTTC. This encodes CASSKTGGAYEQYF.

The chain employs TRBV19 and TRBJ1-3; 10 bases are shared with TRBD1. V gave up 8 bases and J gave up 5 bases; unmatched junction bases: 6. The germline gives CDR1 LNHDA, CDR2 SQIVND (reference sequence). The CDR3 spans 14 residues. The CDR3 is CASLRDRGRNTIYF. The DNA of the CDR3 is TGTGCCAGTCTCCGGGACAGGGGAAGAAACACCATATATTTT.

The genes are TRBV6-5 and TRBJ1-2; TRBD1 might be the D (5 bases). CDR1 and CDR2 (germline): MNHEY, SVGAGI. CDR3 length equals 14 residues. V lost 5 bases and J 7 bases, leaving 17 bases between the germline ends. CDR3 coding DNA: TGTGCCAGCAGTCCAGTCCGGGGGACGGGTGGCTACACCTTC. Amino acids: CASSPVRGTGGYTF.

The chain carries TRBV30 and TRBJ1-2; maybe TRBD1 (5 bases). V lost 1 base and J 8 bases, leaving 11 bases between the germline ends. The CDR3 has 12 amino acids. Germline V lookup: CDR1 GTSNPN, CDR2 SVGIG (reference sequence). The CDR3 is CAWSEGVEGYTF. The CDR3 nucleotides are TGTGCCTGGAGTGAAGGGGTGGAGGGCTACACCTTC.

J is TRBJ1-4 and V is TRBV18; the match to TRBD1 covers 11 bases. V shed 6 bases, J shed 8 bases, and the junction held 14 bases outside the gene matches. CDR3 length: 17 amino acids. Germline CDR1 reads KGHSH; CDR2 reads LQKENI. This CDR3 is CASSPDGPGQGGEKLFF. The CDR3 DNA follows: TGTGCCAGCTCGCCCGACGGGCCGGGACAGGGGGGAGAAAAACTGTTTTTT.

This clone came up a few times. The V call is TRBV6-1, the J call TRBJ2-5; a weak D match, TRBD2 (6 bases). The germline CDR1 and CDR2 sequences are MNHNS and SASEGT. V was clipped by 8 bases and J by 5 bases, with 18 bases between them. The CDR3 spans 14 residues. The CDR3 region has the DNA TGTGCCAGCTATCGGAGAGAGGGGAGGGAGACCCAGTACTTC. Its translation: CASYRREGRETQYF.

The chain carries TRBV7-2 and TRBJ2-5; D is perhaps TRBD2 (5 bases). The CDR3 contains 15 residues. From germline, CDR1 is SGHTA and CDR2 FQGNSA. The V and J ends lost 0 bases and 1 base respectively, with 9 bases between them. The DNA of the CDR3 is TGTGCCAGCAGCTTAGCAGGCAGCGGCCAAGAGACCCAGTACTTC. Amino acid sequence: CASSLAGSGQETQYF.

This chain links TRBV5-4 with TRBJ2-1; D call uncertain. With 4 bases removed from V and 1 base from J, the gap between germline ends came to 12 bases. This CDR3 is built from 15 residues. The germline CDR1 and CDR2 sequences are SGHNT and YYREEE (reference sequence). CDR3 DNA: TGTGCCAGCAGCCCCGGGTTTGTGTCCTACAATGAGCAGTTCTTC. Residues: CASSPGFVSYNEQFF.

The chain employs TRBV28 and TRBJ1-2, with D tentatively TRBD1 (5 bases). Looked up from germline, CDR1 is MDHEN and CDR2 is SYDVKM. V was pared by 2 bases and J by 8 bases, with 21 bases between. This CDR3 spans 16 amino acids. The CDR3 here is CASSLLGWGERGGYTF. The CDR3 DNA reads as TGTGCCAGCAGTTTACTGGGGTGGGGGGAAAGAGGCGGCTACACCTTC.

The rearrangement uses TRBV30 and TRBJ2-1; 14 bases line up with TRBD2. The trim removed 0 bases at V and 7 bases at J, leaving 5 bases unmatched. The CDR3 is made up of 16 amino acids. Germline V gene lookup returns CDR1 GTSNPN and CDR2 SVGIG (reference sequence). Written as DNA, the CDR3 is TGTGCCTGGAGTGTACGGGGACTAGCGGGAGATAATGAGCAGTTCTTC. The encoded protein is CAWSVRGLAGDNEQFF.

This clone turned up a few times. This rearrangement joins TRBV27 to TRBJ2-2, with D tentatively TRBD2 (6 bases). The ends were cut back, 2 bases at V and 4 bases at J, with 11 bases in the middle. CDR1 and CDR2 (germline): MNHEY, SMNVEV (reference sequence). The CDR3 has 15 amino acids. The CDR3 is CASSLRGLATGELFF. DNA for the CDR3: TGTGCCAGCAGTTTAAGGGGACTTGCCACCGGGGAGCTGTTTTTT.

The CDR3 region is CASSLASGRRNEQFF. CDR3 sequence (DNA): TGTGCCAGCAGTTTAGCTAGCGGGAGGAGAAATGAGCAGTTCTTC. This chain links TRBV27 with TRBJ2-1, with 11 bases aligning to TRBD2. CDR3 length: 15 residues. Trimming took 2 bases from V and 7 from J; bases not matched to a gene: 4. The V gene's germline CDR1 is MNHEY and CDR2 SMNVEV (reference sequence).

In this sample, this clone turned up a few times. V is TRBV6-1 and J is TRBJ1-1, with D possibly TRBD1 on 6 matching bases. CDR1 MNHNS and CDR2 SASEGT come from the germline V gene. Deletions cut 6 bases from V and 4 bases from J, with 12 bases between. CDR3 length: 13 residues. The CDR3 DNA reads TGTGCCAGCAGATACAGGACAGTCACTGAAGCTTTCTTT. This gives the protein CASRYRTVTEAFF.

The V gene is TRBV18, the J gene TRBJ2-1; 11 bases are shared with TRBD2. The V and J ends lost 3 bases and 0 bases, in that order; junction bases with no gene match: 4. Germline V CDR1 and CDR2: KGHSH, LQKENI. The CDR3 consists of 17 residues. In DNA, the CDR3 is TGTGCCAGCTCACCCAGGACTAGCGGGCGCTCCTACAATGAGCAGTTCTTC. Translating gives CASSPRTSGRSYNEQFF.

This clone was detected only a few times. Written as DNA, the CDR3 is TGTGCCAGCAGTGTGGACTTGAACACTGAAGCTTTCTTT. It translates to CASSVDLNTEAFF. The gene calls are TRBV2 and TRBJ1-1; D gene unclear. V gave up 4 bases and J gave up 0 bases, with 6 bases separating them. CDR1 is SNHLY and CDR2 is FYNNEI in the germline V gene. The CDR3 length is 13 residues.

The chain combines TRBV19 with TRBJ2-5; 8 positions match TRBD1. Trimming took 6 bases from V and 4 from J; bases not matched to a gene: 7. This CDR3 has 14 residues. CDR1 LNHDA and CDR2 SQIVND come from the germline V gene (reference sequence). As DNA, the CDR3 is TGTGCCAGTAGCGCCACAGGGGGAGGAGAGACCCAGTACTTC. It yields the protein CASSATGGGETQYF.

V usage is TRBV7-9 and J usage is TRBJ1-5, with TRBD1 as a possible D gene (6 bases). Trimming stripped 2 bases from V and 1 base from J, with 6 bases between. The CDR3 runs 14 residues. CDR1 SEHNR and CDR2 FQNEAQ come from the germline V gene (reference sequence). In DNA form, the CDR3 reads TGTGCCAGCAGCTTACAGGGGAGCAATCAGCCCCAGCATTTT. Amino acids: CASSLQGSNQPQHF.

DNA for the CDR3: TGCGCCAGCAGCCAGAGGACAGGGCTGTACGAGCAGTACTTC. This sequence encodes CASSQRTGLYEQYF. V gene TRBV4-1 combines with J gene TRBJ2-7; 8 nucleotides line up with TRBD1. The length of the CDR3 is 14 residues. Looked up from germline, CDR1 is MGHRA and CDR2 is YSYEKL. V gave up 3 bases and J gave up 4 bases; unmatched junction bases: 5.

The genes are TRBV5-4 and TRBJ2-6, with D possibly being TRBD1 (6 bases). The CDR3 covers 15 residues. Germline CDR1 reads SGHNT; CDR2 reads YYREEE (reference sequence). With 1 base removed from V and 7 bases from J, the gap between germline ends came to 12 bases. The CDR3 DNA follows: TGTGCCAGCAGCTTGAGGACAGCCGGTGCCAACGTCCTGACTTTC. Translating it yields CASSLRTAGANVLTF. Looking up the rest from reference TRBV5-4 and TRBJ2-6 gives the full variable domain: ETGVTQSPTHLIKTRGQQVTLRCSSQSGHNTVSWYQQALGQGPQFIFQYYREEENGRGNFPPRFSGLQFPNYSSELNVNALELDDSALYLCASSLRTAGANVLTFGAGSRLTVL.